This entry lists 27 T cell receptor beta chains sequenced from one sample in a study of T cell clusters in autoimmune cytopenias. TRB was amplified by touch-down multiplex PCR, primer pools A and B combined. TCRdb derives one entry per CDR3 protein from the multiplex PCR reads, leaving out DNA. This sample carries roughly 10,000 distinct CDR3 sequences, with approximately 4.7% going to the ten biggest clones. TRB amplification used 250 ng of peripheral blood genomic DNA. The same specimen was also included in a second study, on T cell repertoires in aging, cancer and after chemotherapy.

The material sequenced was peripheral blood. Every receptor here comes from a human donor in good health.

This CDR3 is CASSPTGSRSTEAFF. This chain connects TRBV5-4 to TRBJ1-1; TCRdb indicates TRBD1, and absent DNA this call remains unverified. This CDR3 has 15 residues. From germline, CDR1 is SGHNT and CDR2 YYREEE (reference sequence).

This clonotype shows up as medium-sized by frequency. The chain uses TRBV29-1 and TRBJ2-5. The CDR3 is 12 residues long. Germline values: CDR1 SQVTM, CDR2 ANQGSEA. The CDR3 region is CSVAFMGETQYF.

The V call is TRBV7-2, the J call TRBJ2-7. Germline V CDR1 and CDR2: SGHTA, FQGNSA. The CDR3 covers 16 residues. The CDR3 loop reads CASSLDPHRRSYEQYF.

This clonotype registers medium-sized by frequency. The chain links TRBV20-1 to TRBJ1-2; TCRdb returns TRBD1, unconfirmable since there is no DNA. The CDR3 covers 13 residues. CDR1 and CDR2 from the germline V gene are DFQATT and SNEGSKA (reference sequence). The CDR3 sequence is CSAPRGPNYGYTF.

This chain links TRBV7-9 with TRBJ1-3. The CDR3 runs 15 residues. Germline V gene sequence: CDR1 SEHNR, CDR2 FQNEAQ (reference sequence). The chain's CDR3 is CASSAEVDSGNTIYF.

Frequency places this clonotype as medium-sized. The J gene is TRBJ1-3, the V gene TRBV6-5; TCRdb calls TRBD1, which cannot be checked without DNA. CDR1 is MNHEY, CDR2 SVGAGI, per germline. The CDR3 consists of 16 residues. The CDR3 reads CASSYSPGQAGNTIYF.

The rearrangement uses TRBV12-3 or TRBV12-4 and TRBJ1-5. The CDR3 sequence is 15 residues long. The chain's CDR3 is CASSPVGKTNQPQHF.

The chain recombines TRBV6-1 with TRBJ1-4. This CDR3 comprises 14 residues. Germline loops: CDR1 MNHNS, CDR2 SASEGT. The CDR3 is CASSLGGTNEKLFF.

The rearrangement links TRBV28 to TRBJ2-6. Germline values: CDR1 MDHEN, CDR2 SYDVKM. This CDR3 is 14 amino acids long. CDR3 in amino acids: CASSTGSGANVLTF.

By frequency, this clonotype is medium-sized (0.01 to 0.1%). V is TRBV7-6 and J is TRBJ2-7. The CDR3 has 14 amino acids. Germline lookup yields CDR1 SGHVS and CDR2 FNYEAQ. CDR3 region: CASSSHLSSYEQYF.

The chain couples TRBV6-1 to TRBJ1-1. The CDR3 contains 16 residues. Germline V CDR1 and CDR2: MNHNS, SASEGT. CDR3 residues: CASSPITGGVDTEAFF.

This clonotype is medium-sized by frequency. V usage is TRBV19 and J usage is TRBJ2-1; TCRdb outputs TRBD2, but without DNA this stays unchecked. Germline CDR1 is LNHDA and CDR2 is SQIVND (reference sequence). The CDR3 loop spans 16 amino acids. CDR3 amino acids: CASSMRGLATYNEQFF.

The CDR3 protein is CASNSLAVENTGELFF. The chain is built from TRBV10-1 and TRBJ2-2; checking the TCRdb D call of TRBD2 is not possible without DNA. The CDR3 is 16 residues long. The germline V gene has CDR1 WNHNN and CDR2 SYGVQD (reference sequence).

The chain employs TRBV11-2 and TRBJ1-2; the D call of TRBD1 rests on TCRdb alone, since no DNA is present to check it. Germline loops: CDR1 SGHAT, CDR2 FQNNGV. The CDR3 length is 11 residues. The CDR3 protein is CASSLGGGYTF.

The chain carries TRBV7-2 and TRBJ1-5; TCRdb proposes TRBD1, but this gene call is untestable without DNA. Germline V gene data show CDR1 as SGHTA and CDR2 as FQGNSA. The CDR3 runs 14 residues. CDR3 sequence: CASRTGGLDQPQHF.

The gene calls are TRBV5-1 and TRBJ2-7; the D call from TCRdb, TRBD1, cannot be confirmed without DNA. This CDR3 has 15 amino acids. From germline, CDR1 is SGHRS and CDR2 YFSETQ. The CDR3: CASSGWTGPIYEQYF. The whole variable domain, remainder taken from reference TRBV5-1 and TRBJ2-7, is KAGVTQTPRYLIKTRGQQVTLSCSPISGHRSVSWYQQTPGQGLQFLFEYFSETQRNKGNFPGRFSGRQFSNSRSEMNVSTLELGDSALYLCASSGWTGPIYEQYFGPGTRLTVT.

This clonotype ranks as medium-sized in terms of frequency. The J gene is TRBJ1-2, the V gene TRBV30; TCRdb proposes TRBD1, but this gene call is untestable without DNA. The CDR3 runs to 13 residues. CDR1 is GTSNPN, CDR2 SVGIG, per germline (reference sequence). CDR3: CAWSATAADGYTF. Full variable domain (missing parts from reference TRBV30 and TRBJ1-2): SQTIHQWPATLVQPVGSPLSLECTVEGTSNPNLYWYRQAAGRGLQLLFYSVGIGQISSEVPQNLSASRPQDRQFILSSKKLLLSDSGFYLCAWSATAADGYTFGSGTRLTVV.

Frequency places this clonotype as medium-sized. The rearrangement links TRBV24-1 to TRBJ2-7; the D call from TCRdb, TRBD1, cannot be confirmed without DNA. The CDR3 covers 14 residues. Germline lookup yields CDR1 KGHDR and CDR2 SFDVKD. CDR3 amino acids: CASLGHTGAYEQYF.

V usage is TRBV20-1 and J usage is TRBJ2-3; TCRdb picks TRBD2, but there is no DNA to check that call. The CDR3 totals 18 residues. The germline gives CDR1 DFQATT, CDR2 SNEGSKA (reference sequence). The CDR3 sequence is CSAREGASGWGWTDTQYF.

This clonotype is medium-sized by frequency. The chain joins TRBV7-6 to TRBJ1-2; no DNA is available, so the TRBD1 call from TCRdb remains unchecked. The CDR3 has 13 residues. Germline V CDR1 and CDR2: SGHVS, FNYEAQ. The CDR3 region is CASSPQGNYGYTF. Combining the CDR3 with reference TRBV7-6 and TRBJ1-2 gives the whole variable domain GAGVSQSPRYKVTKRGQDVALRCDPISGHVSLYWYRQALGQGPEFLTYFNYEAQQDKSGLPNDRFSAERPEGSISTLTIQRTEQRDSAMYRCASSPQGNYGYTFGSGTRLTVV.

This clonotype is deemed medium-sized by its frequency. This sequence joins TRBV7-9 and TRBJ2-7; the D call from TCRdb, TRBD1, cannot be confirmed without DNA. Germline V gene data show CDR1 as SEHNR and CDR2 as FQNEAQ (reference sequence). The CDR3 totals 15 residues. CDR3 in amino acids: CASSSPDRVGYEQYF.

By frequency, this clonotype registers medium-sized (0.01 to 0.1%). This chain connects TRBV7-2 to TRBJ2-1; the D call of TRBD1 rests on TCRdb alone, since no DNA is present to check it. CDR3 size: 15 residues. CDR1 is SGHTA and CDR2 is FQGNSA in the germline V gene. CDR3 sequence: CASSSSGQGYNEQFF.

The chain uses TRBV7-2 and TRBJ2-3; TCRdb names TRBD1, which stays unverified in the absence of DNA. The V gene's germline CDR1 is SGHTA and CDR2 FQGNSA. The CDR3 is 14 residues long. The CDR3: CASSDPGGTDTQYF.

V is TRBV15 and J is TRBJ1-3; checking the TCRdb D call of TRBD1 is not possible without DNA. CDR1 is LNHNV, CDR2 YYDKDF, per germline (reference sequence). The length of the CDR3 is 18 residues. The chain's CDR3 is CATSFPGDPSKAGNTIYF.

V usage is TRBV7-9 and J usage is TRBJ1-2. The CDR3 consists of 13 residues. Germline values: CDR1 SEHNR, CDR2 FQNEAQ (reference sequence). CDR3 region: CARSIRKLYGYTF.

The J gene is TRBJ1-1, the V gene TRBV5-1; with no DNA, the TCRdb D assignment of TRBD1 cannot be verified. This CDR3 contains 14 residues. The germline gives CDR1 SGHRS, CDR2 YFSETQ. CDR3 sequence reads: CASSLGRLNTEAFF.

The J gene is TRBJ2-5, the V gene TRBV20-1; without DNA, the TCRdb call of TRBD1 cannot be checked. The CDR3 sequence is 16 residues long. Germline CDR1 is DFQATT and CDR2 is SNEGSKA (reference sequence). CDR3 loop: CSASQGAGGTEETQYF.